The clone carrying this T cell receptor beta chain came up many times. This entry belongs to a study of identical twins. With template switching, a universal primer site was added, and the cDNA carried unique molecular identifiers. TCRdb independently ran MiXCR on the 5' RACE reads; one entry per CDR3 protein. The table has around 960,000 distinct CDR3 sequences, more than 9% seen once; the top ten hold roughly 1.6%. This CDR3 comprises 16 residues. Trimming removed 6 bases from V and 0 bases from J, with 16 bases in between. These data also featured in a second study, about yellow fever vaccine responses in identical twins.

This receptor was obtained from a young woman in good health. Sequenced sample: PBMCs. The genes are TRBV12-3 or TRBV12-4 and TRBJ2-3; weak D call: TRBD2 (5 bases). CDR3 nucleotides: TGTGCCAGCAGCCCAACATACCGGGGAAGCACAGATACGCAGTATTTT. Translation gives CASSPTYRGSTDTQYF.